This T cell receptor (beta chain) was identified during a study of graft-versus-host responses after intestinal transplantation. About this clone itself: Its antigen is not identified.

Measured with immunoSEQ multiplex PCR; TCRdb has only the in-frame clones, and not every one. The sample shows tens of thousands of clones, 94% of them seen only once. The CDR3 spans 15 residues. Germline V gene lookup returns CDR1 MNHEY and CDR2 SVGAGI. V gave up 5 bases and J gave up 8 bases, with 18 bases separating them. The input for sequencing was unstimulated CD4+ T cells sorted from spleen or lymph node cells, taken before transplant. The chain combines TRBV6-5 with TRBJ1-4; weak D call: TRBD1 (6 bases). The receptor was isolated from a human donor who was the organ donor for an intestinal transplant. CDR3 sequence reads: CASSLLGGGREKLFF. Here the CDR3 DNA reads TGTGCCAGCAGTCTACTGGGGGGGGGCAGGGAAAAACTGTTTTTT.